The 6 T cell receptor beta chains below come from one sample, sequenced in a study of blood T cells in healthy people across ages. The second PCR ran about 7 to 12 cycles with a sample-barcoded 5' primer and J-beta primers. In TCRdb, the 5' RACE reads were re-called with MiXCR into one record per CDR3 protein. The repertoire consists of approximately 790,000 distinct CDR3 sequences, with about 62% occurring once and the leading ten covering about a quarter. Sequenced material: blood. The receptors shown here come from a man aged 25-45 years in good health.

This chain uses TRBV7-2 with TRBJ1-5; D is unclear. The length of the CDR3 is 13 residues. The germline gives CDR1 SGHTA, CDR2 FQGNSA. Trimming stripped 0 bases from V and 7 bases from J, with 7 bases between. CDR3 residues: CASSLAIQQPQHF. DNA for the CDR3: TGTGCCAGCAGCTTAGCGATACAACAGCCCCAGCATTTT.

This clonotype was detected only a few times. The rearrangement joins TRBV10-3 to TRBJ2-7; D may correspond to TRBD1 or TRBD2 (5 bases each). The CDR3 runs 17 residues. V dropped 1 base and J dropped 3 bases, with 19 bases sitting between them. Germline V CDR1 and CDR2: ENHRY, SYGVKD. The CDR3 is CAISEFALDSRRYEQYF. The CDR3 DNA reads TGTGCCATCAGTGAGTTTGCACTAGACAGCCGTCGCTACGAGCAGTACTTC.

The chain recombines TRBV7-6 with TRBJ2-3; D is possibly TRBD2 (6 bases). CDR3 length: 14 amino acids. Germline CDR1 SGHVS, CDR2 FNYEAQ. V was pared by 5 bases and J by 0 bases, with 9 bases between. The DNA of the CDR3 is TGTGCCAGCAGCGGGGGGTTTAGCACAGATACGCAGTATTTT. Protein product: CASSGGFSTDTQYF.

The sample holds many counts of this clonotype. V and J are TRBV10-3 and TRBJ2-7; D is unclear. CDR3 length: 17 residues. The germline CDR1 and CDR2 sequences are ENHRY and SYGVKD. The ends were cut back, 4 bases at V and 2 bases at J, with 21 bases in the middle. The CDR3 coding sequence is TGTGCCATCAGTGGTGGGTACTGGCGTTCCCCCACCTACGAGCAGTACTTC. Translation: CAISGGYWRSPTYEQYF.

The chain couples TRBV12-3 or TRBV12-4 to TRBJ2-3; D remains ambiguous. The V end lost 5 bases, the J end lost 6 bases, and 12 bases lay between the germline ends. The CDR3 covers 13 residues. The CDR3 region has the DNA TGTGCCAGCAGTGTAGTCGAGTGGGATACGCAGTATTTT. This encodes CASSVVEWDTQYF.

The chain links TRBV7-9 to TRBJ2-7; 11 nucleotides line up with TRBD2. The V and J ends lost 1 base and 2 bases, in that order; junction bases with no gene match: 10. Looked up from germline, CDR1 is SEHNR and CDR2 is FQNEAQ (reference sequence). This CDR3 spans 18 amino acids. CDR3 in amino acids: CASSLGHSSGGSPYEQYF. The CDR3 DNA sequence: TGTGCCAGCAGCTTAGGGCACTCTAGCGGGGGGTCCCCCTACGAGCAGTACTTC.